The following is a TCR beta chain sequence with its context. This entry belongs to a study of T cells expressing NK-cell markers. This CDR3 spans 15 amino acids. In germline, CDR1 is MDHEN, CDR2 SYDVKM. From its re-call of the 5' RACE reads, TCRdb lists each CDR3 protein once, without DNA. This sample's table has approximately 110,000 distinct CDR3 sequences. The clonotype was recovered from a woman aged 18 to 69 in good health. The V and J genes are TRBV28 and TRBJ2-3; the TRBD2 assignment by TCRdb is unverifiable without DNA. Sequencing input: blood T cells: a sorted CD56 or NKG2C T cell subset, CD4+ or CD8+ T cells, or bulk PBMC T cells (not recorded which). The CDR3: CASGALDGETDTQYF. Supplemented by reference TRBV28 and TRBJ2-3, the full variable domain reads DVKVTQSSRYLVKRTGEKVFLECVQDMDHENMFWYRQDPGLGLRLIYFSYDVKMKEKGDIPEGYSVSREKKERFSLILESASTNQTSMYLCASGALDGETDTQYFGPGTRLTVL.